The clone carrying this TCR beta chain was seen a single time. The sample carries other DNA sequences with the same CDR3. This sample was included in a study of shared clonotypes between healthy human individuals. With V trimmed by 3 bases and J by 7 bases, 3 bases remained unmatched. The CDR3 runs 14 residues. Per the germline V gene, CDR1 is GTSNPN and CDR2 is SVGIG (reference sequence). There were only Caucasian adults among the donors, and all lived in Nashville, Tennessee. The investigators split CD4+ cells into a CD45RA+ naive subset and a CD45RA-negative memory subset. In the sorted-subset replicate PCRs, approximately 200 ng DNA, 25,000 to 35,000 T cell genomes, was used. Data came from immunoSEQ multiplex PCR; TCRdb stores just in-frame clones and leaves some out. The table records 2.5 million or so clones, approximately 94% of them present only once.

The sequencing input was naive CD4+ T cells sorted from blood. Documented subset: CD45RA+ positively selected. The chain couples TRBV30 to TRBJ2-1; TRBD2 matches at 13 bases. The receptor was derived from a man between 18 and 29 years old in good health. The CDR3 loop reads CAWRGLAGVNEQFF. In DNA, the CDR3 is TGTGCCTGGAGAGGACTAGCGGGAGTAAATGAGCAGTTCTTC.